This T cell receptor (beta chain) was retrieved from a study of T cell repertoires in cytomegalovirus infection. On the study more broadly: Carrying CMV and the relevant HLA type showed in public TCR beta signatures.

Ten or more counts support this clonotype. The antigen remains undetermined. Via MiXCR, TCRdb re-called the reads, giving one row per CDR3 protein. The table has approximately 500,000 distinct CDR3 sequences, 16% seen once. Study-wide results and limits: Dominating the ex vivo response were HLA-C-restricted CMV-specific TCR beta clonotypes. Based on cumulative public TCR beta family frequency, carriers of CMV plus the relevant HLA were identified.

Sequencing used CD8+ T cells from PBMCs. This TCR came from a human donor in good health (CMV status not recorded). Some clones in this sample may be carry-over from other donors' samples.

CDR3 region: CASSLRYNQPQHF. Written as DNA, the CDR3 is TGTGCCAGCAGCTTAAGGTACAATCAGCCCCAGCATTTT. The chain recombines TRBV5-5 with TRBJ1-5; D not resolved. Germline V gene data show CDR1 as SGHKS and CDR2 as YYEKEE (reference sequence). The CDR3 is 13 residues long. V was trimmed by 2 bases and J by 3 bases, leaving 6 bases between them.